One and the same sample provided the 23 T cell receptor beta chains below, sequenced in a study of blood T cell repertoires in COVID-19. Here immunoSEQ multiplex PCR was the method, and the copy in TCRdb shows in-frame clones only, minus some. The table shows about 350,000 clones, with about 90% occurring only once. The sample taken for sequencing was PBMCs or T cells enriched from blood (not recorded which). Every receptor here comes from a woman in her twenties or thirties who had recovered from COVID-19.

Only one count was recorded for this clone. The rearrangement links TRBV5-1 to TRBJ2-5, with 7 bases identical to TRBD1. With V trimmed by 4 bases and J by 1 base, 10 bases remained unmatched. This CDR3 is 16 amino acids long. CDR1 is SGHRS, CDR2 YFSETQ, per germline. The CDR3 region is CASSLASGQFQETQYF. CDR3 nucleotide sequence: TGCGCCAGCAGCCTGGCGTCGGGACAGTTCCAAGAGACCCAGTACTTC. Filled out from reference TRBV5-1 and TRBJ2-5, the complete variable domain reads KAGVTQTPRYLIKTRGQQVTLSCSPISGHRSVSWYQQTPGQGLQFLFEYFSETQRNKGNFPGRFSGRQFSNSRSEMNVSTLELGDSALYLCASSLASGQFQETQYFGPGTRLLVL.

This sequence joins TRBV9 and TRBJ1-4, with 9 bases aligning to TRBD1. Germline CDR1 reads SGDLS; CDR2 reads YYNGEE. With 3 bases clipped from V and 0 bases from J, the junction kept 12 bases outside the gene matches. The CDR3 is 19 residues long. CDR3 region: CASSAGGGDRASTNEKLFF. CDR3 sequence (DNA): TGTGCCAGCAGCGCGGGCGGTGGGGACAGGGCGTCAACTAATGAAAAACTGTTTTTT.

This sequence joins TRBV24-1 and TRBJ1-6; D is unresolved. The CDR3 extends over 13 amino acids. Germline-derived CDR1 and CDR2 are KGHDR and SFDVKD. Trimming took off 8 bases at V and 7 bases at J, with 11 bases between the two ends. CDR3 coding DNA: TGTGCCACCATTGTAGTCGGGAATTCACCCCTCCACTTT. This sequence encodes CATIVVGNSPLHF.

The V gene is TRBV2, the J gene TRBJ1-1; TRBD1 is a possible D gene (5 bases). The CDR3 loop spans 13 amino acids. Germline-derived CDR1 and CDR2 are SNHLY and FYNNEI. V was pared by 7 bases and J by 1 base, with 10 bases between. The CDR3 is CASNYGGNTEAFF. CDR3 DNA: TGTGCCAGCAATTACGGGGGGAACACTGAAGCTTTCTTT.

The chain joins TRBV3-1 (or the pseudogene TRBV3-2) to TRBJ1-5; D is ambiguous. Trimming removed 4 bases from V and 4 bases from J, with 11 bases in between. Per germline, CDR1 LGHDT and CDR2 YNNKEL (reference sequence). The CDR3 consists of 14 residues. The CDR3 sequence is CASSRGRQNQPQHF. CDR3 bases: TGTGCCAGCAGCCGAGGGCGGCAGAATCAGCCCCAGCATTTT.

This sequence joins TRBV28 and TRBJ1-3; perhaps TRBD1 as D (6 bases). Germline CDR1 is MDHEN and CDR2 is SYDVKM. The CDR3 is made up of 15 amino acids. V lost 3 bases and J lost 3, with 12 bases in between. CDR3: CASSFLGQFGNTIYF. DNA for the CDR3: TGTGCCAGCAGTTTCCTAGGACAGTTTGGAAACACCATATATTTT.

The chain is built from TRBV6-2 or TRBV6-3 and TRBJ2-3; D is undetermined. The CDR3 length is 15 residues. The V gene's germline CDR1 is MNHEY and CDR2 SVGEGT. The ends were cut back, 2 bases at V and 2 bases at J, with 11 bases in the middle. Here the CDR3 reads CASSYEAGNTDTQYF. The CDR3 DNA reads as TGTGCCAGCAGTTACGAGGCTGGCAACACAGATACGCAGTATTTT.

This chain connects TRBV6-1 to TRBJ1-1, with D possibly TRBD1 on 5 matching bases. Trimming shortened V by 2 bases and J by 4 bases, and 11 bases separated the two germline ends. CDR1 is MNHNS and CDR2 is SASEGT in the germline V gene. The CDR3 loop spans 14 amino acids. The CDR3 region has the DNA TGTGCCAGCAGTGAACGGGCCGGGGGCACTGAAGCTTTCTTT. It is translated as CASSERAGGTEAFF.

The chain employs TRBV4-2 and TRBJ2-1, with a tentative D call TRBD2 (7 bases). The CDR3 is 16 residues long. Germline values: CDR1 LGHNA, CDR2 YNFKEQ. V lost 3 bases to trimming and J lost 5 bases, with 17 bases between them. The CDR3 coding sequence is TGTGCCAGCAGCCAGGTAGGGGCGGGGGCTAACAATGAGCAGTTCTTC. It yields the protein CASSQVGAGANNEQFF.

J is TRBJ2-7 and V is TRBV23-1; D may be TRBD2 (5 bases). TRBV23-1 is classed as an ORF, of uncertain function. Trimming removed 2 bases from V and 1 base from J, with 18 bases in between. The CDR3 sequence is 17 residues long. The CDR3 DNA is TGCGCCAGCAGTCAACCCGCGGGCCAAAAGGGATCCTACGAGCAGTACTTC. This translates into CASSQPAGQKGSYEQYF.

This clone has just one count. The rearrangement uses TRBV5-4 and TRBJ2-3, with TRBD2 matching over 10 bases. V shed 4 bases, J shed 4 bases, and the junction held 9 bases outside the gene matches. Germline V gene data show CDR1 as SGHNT and CDR2 as YYREEE (reference sequence). This CDR3 comprises 16 residues. The CDR3 sequence: CASSQRSGGASDTQYF. For the CDR3, the DNA is TGTGCCAGCAGCCAGAGAAGCGGGGGGGCATCAGATACGCAGTATTTT.

This clone was observed a few times. The V gene is TRBV2, the J gene TRBJ1-2; 9 positions match TRBD1. CDR1 and CDR2 from the germline V gene are SNHLY and FYNNEI. The ends lost 6 bases at V and 5 bases at J; junction bases unmatched: 7. This CDR3 has 14 amino acids. The DNA for the CDR3 is TGTGCCAGCAGCAGACAGGGGGTGGAATATGGCTACACCTTC. Its protein product is CASSRQGVEYGYTF.

The CDR3 loop is CASSRGQGNQPQHF. The CDR3 bases are TGTGCCAGCAGCAGGGGGCAGGGCAATCAGCCCCAGCATTTT. The chain employs TRBV27 and TRBJ1-5; 8 nucleotides agree with TRBD1. The trim removed 6 bases at V and 2 bases at J, leaving 3 bases unmatched. This CDR3 contains 14 residues. Per the germline V gene, CDR1 is MNHEY and CDR2 is SMNVEV (reference sequence).

The gene calls are TRBV2 and TRBJ2-1; 8 nucleotides line up with TRBD2. CDR1 is SNHLY, CDR2 FYNNEI, per germline. V trimming: 6 bases; J trimming: 3 bases; junction bases outside the gene matches: 4. The CDR3 covers 14 residues. The CDR3 region has the DNA TGTGCCAGCAGACTAGCGGAGAACTACAATGAGCAGTTCTTC. Amino acid sequence: CASRLAENYNEQFF.

This clone has at least ten counts. V usage is TRBV28 and J usage is TRBJ1-1, with a tentative D call TRBD1 (5 bases). CDR3 length: 17 residues. Between the trimmed V and J ends, which lost 4 bases and 0 bases, there was a span of 18 bases. Germline CDR1 reads MDHEN; CDR2 reads SYDVKM. CDR3 DNA: TGTGCCAGCAGTTCCATAGTCGCGACAGAGATGAACACTGAAGCTTTCTTT. The encoded protein is CASSSIVATEMNTEAFF.

This chain joins TRBV4-2 and TRBJ2-2; D remains unclear. V lost 1 base, J lost 0 bases, and 6 bases lay in between. Germline CDR1 reads LGHNA; CDR2 reads YNFKEQ. The CDR3 is 15 residues long. DNA of the CDR3: TGTGCCAGCAGCCAAGGAGGAGCGAACACCGGGGAGCTGTTTTTT. It codes for CASSQGGANTGELFF.

This clone has a single count. The rearrangement uses TRBV5-8 and TRBJ2-5; no definite D call. V gave up 1 base and J gave up 3 bases, with 10 bases separating them. The V gene's germline CDR1 is SGHTS and CDR2 YDEGEE. The CDR3 runs to 14 residues. The CDR3 here is CASSLSTVEETQYF. The CDR3, as DNA: TGTGCCAGCAGCTTGTCCACAGTTGAAGAGACCCAGTACTTC.

The chain joins TRBV15 to TRBJ1-4, with TRBD1 identical over 7 bases. The junction had 5 bases not matched to a gene; V was cut back by 2 bases and J by 2 bases. CDR1 is LNHNV, CDR2 YYDKDF, per germline (reference sequence). The CDR3 sequence is 16 residues long. This CDR3 is CATSRTTGSTNEKLFF. The CDR3 region has the DNA TGTGCCACCAGCAGAACGACAGGGAGTACTAATGAAAAACTGTTTTTT.

V and J are TRBV7-2 and TRBJ2-1; D unresolved. CDR1 is SGHTA, CDR2 FQGNSA, per germline. V was pared by 2 bases and J by 9 bases, with 17 bases between. The CDR3 is made up of 15 amino acids. The CDR3 protein is CASSLRETHGGEQFF. The CDR3 region has the DNA TGTGCCAGCAGCTTACGAGAAACCCACGGCGGTGAGCAGTTCTTC.

The chain links TRBV7-8 to TRBJ1-6, with TRBD1 matching over 8 bases. This CDR3 contains 15 residues. The V and J ends lost 6 bases and 8 bases, in that order; junction bases with no gene match: 9. Germline CDR1 and CDR2: SGHVS and FQNEAQ. CDR3 sequence reads: CASSLPTGADSPLHF. CDR3 sequence (DNA): TGTGCCAGCAGTTTGCCGACAGGGGCAGATTCACCCCTCCACTTT.

This chain connects TRBV27 to TRBJ1-2; 9 bases map to TRBD1. Per germline, CDR1 MNHEY and CDR2 SMNVEV (reference sequence). This CDR3 comprises 17 residues. V lost 5 bases and J lost 4; bases outside the gene matches: 14. The CDR3 sequence: CASSPRTGAMPIYGYTF. CDR3 sequence (DNA): TGTGCCAGCAGTCCTCGGACAGGGGCCATGCCAATCTATGGCTACACCTTC.

This rearrangement joins TRBV4-1 to TRBJ2-2; 10 bases match TRBD1. There are 18 residues in the CDR3. V gave up 0 bases and J gave up 2 bases; unmatched junction bases: 6. CDR1 and CDR2 from the germline V gene are MGHRA and YSYEKL. The CDR3 sequence: CASSQDGWDRGNTGELFF. As DNA, the CDR3 is TGCGCCAGCAGCCAAGATGGTTGGGACAGGGGAAACACCGGGGAGCTGTTTTTT.

The chain couples TRBV6-1 to TRBJ2-7; TRBD2 agrees at 12 bases. The CDR3 sequence is 17 residues long. Trimming cost V 4 bases and J 6 bases; bases outside gene matches: 13. Germline CDR1 and CDR2: MNHNS and SASEGT. In DNA form, the CDR3 reads TGTGCCAGCAGTGCCCCTAGCGGGGGGGCCGCTGGGGTCGAGCAGTACTTC. It is translated as CASSAPSGGAAGVEQYF.